This TCR beta chain stems from a study of cytomegalovirus exposure and HLA in healthy donors (dated by TCRdb to between 2016 and 2019). A note on the overall study: An earlier analysis of several hundred of the donors reported 276 Gb of sequence data and 90 million to 120 million unique TCR beta sequences obtained from 150 million to 200 million T cells. The aim of the study was to test whether cataloging public T cell receptors could identify signatures of past pathogen exposure. Both class I and class II loci were covered by HLA typing, at four-digit resolution. A separate validation cohort of about 110 different subjects was used in addition to the roughly 700-subject first cohort. The study used immunosequencing to profile the T cell repertoires of approximately 650 subjects and linked those repertoires to cytomegalovirus serostatus. Roughly 300 gigabases of sequencing data and approximately 84 million unique TCR sequences were included in an early release covering about 620 HLA-typed donors. Typing coverage differed by locus: A, B, C, DRB1 and DQB1 were typed in roughly 629-630 donors, DQA1 in about 550, DPA1 in some 570, and DPB1 in just under 490. High-throughput TCR immunosequencing, statistical association of individual TCRs with disease status, and machine learning were combined to predict cytomegalovirus infection status. A later analysis re-analyzed previously published TCR beta repertoires from 550 to 700 donors and added high-resolution HLA genotyping to study TCR occurrence patterns. Because of strong linkage in the cohort, roughly five DR-DQ haplotypes were treated as single units for association and clustering. Among around 400 genotyped donors of the cohort, an average of approximately 240,000 unique TCR beta nucleotide sequences were sequenced per donor, around 20% of them non-productive. The genetic ancestry cluster associated with self-reported Caucasian donors included about 81% of the 350 to 500 genotyped donors. Every discovery cohort repertoire had been produced on one sequencing platform. Donor age, sex, ethnicity and CMV serostatus were compiled together with the repertoire data. Rather than using new phenotypic data, the later analysis identified candidate immune exposures from TCR beta sequences and from how often those sequences occurred across donors. An earlier analysis of fewer than 700 of the donors applied high-throughput TCR beta sequencing to assess whether each TCR beta V gene segment acted as functional or pseudogenic. In a later genetic analysis, genome-wide SNP genotypes for about 55% of the roughly 700 donors were used, and that subset was treated as a discovery cohort.

Preparation of the library involved the immunoSEQ multiplex PCR assay. A mixture of 60 forward primers for TCR Vbeta segments and 13 reverse primers for TCR Jbeta segments was used in the multiplex PCR. Amplification of the CDR3 region of rearranged TCR beta genes was performed with a multiplex PCR assay on genomic DNA. The Illumina HiSeq System was used to sequence the amplified TCR beta libraries as 87-base-pair reads. On the authors' methods: A later analysis tallied 70 million to 100 million unique TCR beta chains across the 666 repertoires, and around 12 million of those chains were shared by two or more donors. Raw reads were error-corrected and collapsed into unique sequences by a nearest-neighbor algorithm in which closely related sequences were merged to remove PCR and sequencing errors. To assign V, D and J gene segments, CDR3 sequences were aligned to IMGT reference sequences. For a sequence to be retained, a match of at least six nucleotides to both a V gene segment and a J gene segment was required. A rearrangement counted as productive if the CDR3 had no stop codons and remained in frame with V and J, and every other rearrangement counted as non-productive. Following IMGT convention, CDR3 was defined as the stretch from the second conserved V-encoded cysteine to the conserved J-encoded phenylalanine. Sequences without an unambiguous match to a single V gene segment were excluded from the earlier analysis of a few hundred of the donors. In an earlier analysis of a few hundred of the donors, V segments were called functional above 56.7% productive rearrangements and were called segregating when the between-donor standard deviation exceeded 5%. A statistical classification framework was built to diagnose cytomegalovirus status from the catalog of TCR beta chain sequences. A later analysis assigned V and J genes by comparing TCR nucleotide sequences with IMGT/GENE-DB human TR gene sequences. Using the TCRdist pipeline, a later analysis assigned CDR3 sequences along with most-parsimonious VDJ recombination scenarios. In a later analysis, each TCR beta chain was defined by its CDR3 amino acid sequence together with its V-gene family, and reads lacking a unique V-gene family were excluded. In a later analysis, nearly 600 highly shared, low-generation-probability nucleotide sequences were removed to address suspected cross-contamination and a sequencing artifact. A later analysis calculated a clonal expansion index for each public chain from normalized within-repertoire ranks of inferred template counts. A later analysis computed generation probabilities with a VDJ recombination model fitted to out-of-frame rearrangements, and checked the results against IGoR. In a later analysis, hypergeometric tests were used to score TCR-TCR, TCR-HLA and TCR-CMV co-occurrence, with a repertoire-size bias correction applied to TCR pairs. False discovery rates were estimated in a later analysis by permuting HLA or CMV assignments 20 times. In a later analysis, co-occurring TCRs were grouped using DBSCAN, and TCRdist sequence similarity was added for clustering within HLA-allele-positive subsets. Co-occurrence clustering excluded repertoires with fewer than 30,000 or more than 120,000 public chains, plus five with anomalous nucleotide sharing. TCRdb took this table from immuneACCESS and kept in-frame rearrangements with V and J called. Such tables lack part of the clones; where checked against another copy, unresolved V genes explain under half of the gap, and the rest is unexplained. V and J calls and clone size are those listed in that table; D and trimming were worked out from the DNA. The sample yields 140,000 to 150,000 clones; 88% were counted once. The ten top clones hold 0.45% to 0.6% of the sample.

The cohort comprised 710 or so healthy bone marrow donors. All cohort members were sampled while nominally healthy, although unrecorded immune exposures were likely present. The donor tested CMV seronegative, placing the donor among the 350 to 400 seronegative members of the cohort. Every donor gave a peripheral blood sample, and the peripheral blood mononuclear cells from that sample were used for TCR beta sequencing. The Qiagen DNeasy Blood Extraction Kit was used to extract genomic DNA from the blood cell samples. As regards this clone: Its cognate antigen has yet to be identified. Base qualities are not provided; no much larger clone lies one nucleotide away.

The full study reports these points: Over 15 rarely observed V segments, including chromosome 9 orphons, were excluded from the earlier analysis of about 500 of the donors because counts were too low. In a later analysis, most CMV-associated TCR beta chains were found to appear HLA-restricted, with HLA associations seemingly driven largely by CMV exposure. An association between a missense DCLRE1C variant and V-gene and J-gene trimming of TCR beta chains was found in a later genetic analysis and replicated in an independent cohort. Most TCR sequences were seen in very few donors, while some public TCRs were found in many individuals. Three of the identified cytomegalovirus-associated TCR beta chains were confirmed in vitro to be specific for cytomegalovirus antigens. In a later analysis, HLA-associated TCR beta chains showed more clonal expansion and lower generation probabilities than non-associated chains that were equally common. Because some donors lacked HLA typing at each locus, the association tests relied only on the typed subset. According to a later analysis, TCR association rates differed among HLA loci, with DRB1 alleles showing the most associated TCRs and HLA-C alleles showing the fewest. In an earlier analysis of some 540 of the donors, most TCR beta V segments appeared in productive rearrangements about 87% or about 30% of the time, broadly matching IMGT annotations. A later analysis associated approximately 17,000 TCR beta sequences with specific HLA alleles at a false discovery rate of 0.05. Roughly uniform sequencing depth across donors was assumed in presence/absence analyses, although this assumption may not hold. The 87-base-pair reads could not distinguish some IMGT-functional V segments, including TRBV6-2 and TRBV6-3, so those segments were excluded. In the study, approximately 160 TCR beta chains were listed as associated with cytomegalovirus. In both the original and validation cohorts, the classifier was reported to diagnose cytomegalovirus status with high specificity and sensitivity. Linkage disequilibrium might explain the correlated functional status among segregating V segments, but an unknown experimental factor could not be ruled out. In a later genetic analysis, fewer N-insertions in productive TCRs were reported among donors in an Asian-associated ancestry cluster than the approximately 670-donor mean. A further reported finding was that TCR beta sequences accurately predicted the HLA-A and HLA-B alleles for most subjects in the first cohort. A cluster of highly shared sequence variants was judged likely to represent a technical artifact of the sequencing pipeline. It was suggested by the authors that the approach could potentially be generalized to other disease states and immunological phenotypes. When HLA alleles, especially DR and DQ, strongly co-occurred, TCR associations were difficult to assign to individual alleles. According to a later analysis, parvovirus B19, influenza, CMV and Epstein-Barr virus appeared linked to several top co-occurrence clusters. The cohort was sequenced for TCR beta chains only, and without alpha or paired-chain data the features that could be detected were limited. Immune exposure information for the cohort was limited to CMV serostatus.

The germline V gene provides CDR1 SGHVS and CDR2 FNYEAQ. The cysteine opens and the phenylalanine closes a CDR3 of 14 amino acids. The entry retains the CDR3 DNA only, 42 bases that are in frame from base 1. V loses 3 bases at its end and J loses 5 bases; junction bases beyond the gene matches: 5. The sequence is built from TRBV7-6 and TRBJ2-7, with 9 bases aligning to TRBD1. Sequenced input: PBMCs. This sequence originates from a woman between 35 and 50 years old in good health and CMV-seronegative. The nucleotide sequence reads as follows: TGTGCCAGCAGCTTGGGGACAGGGCACCACGAGCAGTACTTC. Its protein is CASSLGTGHHEQYF.